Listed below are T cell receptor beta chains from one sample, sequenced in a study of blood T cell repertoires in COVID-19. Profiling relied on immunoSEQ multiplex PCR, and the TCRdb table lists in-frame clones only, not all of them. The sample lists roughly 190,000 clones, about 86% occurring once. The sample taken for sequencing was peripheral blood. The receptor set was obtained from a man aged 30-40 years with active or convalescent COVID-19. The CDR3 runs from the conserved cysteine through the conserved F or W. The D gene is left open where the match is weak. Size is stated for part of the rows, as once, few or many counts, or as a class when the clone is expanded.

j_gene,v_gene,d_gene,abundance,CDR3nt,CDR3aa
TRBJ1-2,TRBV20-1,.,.,TGCAGTGCTAGGAGGGATGGCTACACCTTC,CSARRDGYTF
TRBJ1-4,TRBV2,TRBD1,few,TGTGCCAGCACCGGACAGGGGGCTAATGAAAAACTGTTTTTT,CASTGQGANEKLFF
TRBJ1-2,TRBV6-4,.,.,TGTGCCAGCAGCGCTATAGTCCCAATCATTCATGGCTACACCTTC,CASSAIVPIIHGYTF
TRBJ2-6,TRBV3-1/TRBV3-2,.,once,TGTGCCAGCAGCCAAGAGGTAGCTGGGGCCAACGTCCTGACTTTC,CASSQEVAGANVLTF
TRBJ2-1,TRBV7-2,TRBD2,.,TGTGCCAGCAGCTTAGCCACCGGACTAGCGGGAGTGGGAAATGAGCAGTTCTTC,CASSLATGLAGVGNEQFF
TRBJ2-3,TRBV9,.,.,TGTGCCAGCAGCGCCAATAAGTTAACGGGAACTTATGTCACAGATACGCAGTATTTT,CASSANKLTGTYVTDTQYF
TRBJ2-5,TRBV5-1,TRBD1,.,TGCGCCAGCAGCTTGGGGGGGACAGGGGAAGAGACCCAGTACTTC,CASSLGGTGEETQYF
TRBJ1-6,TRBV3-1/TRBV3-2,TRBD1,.,TGTGCCAGCAGTTTACAGGGGGCGACGGTGTCACCCCTCCACTTT,CASSLQGATVSPLHF
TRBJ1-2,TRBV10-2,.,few,TGCGCCACCGGGACGGCGGGATTGGGTTACACCTTC,CATGTAGLGYTF
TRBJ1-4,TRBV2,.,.,TGTGCCAGCAGTCGAAAAGGGGGGGCGGGTGAAAAACTGTTTTTT,CASSRKGGAGEKLFF
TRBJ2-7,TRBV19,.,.,TGTGCCAGTAGTATAAGTCCCTCAGCCTACGAGCAGTACTTC,CASSISPSAYEQYF
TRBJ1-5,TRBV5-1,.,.,TGCGCCAGCAGCTTGTCAGGGAATAGCAATCAGCCCCAGCATTTT,CASSLSGNSNQPQHF
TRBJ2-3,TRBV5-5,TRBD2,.,TGTGCCAGCAGCGAACGCCTAGCGGGGGGTACAGATACGCAGTATTTT,CASSERLAGGTDTQYF
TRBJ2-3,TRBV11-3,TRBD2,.,TGTGCCAGCAGCTTAGGGACTAGCGGGAGATTCAGAGATACGCAGTATTTT,CASSLGTSGRFRDTQYF
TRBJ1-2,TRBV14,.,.,TGTGCCAGCAGCCAAGATGGGACATCTAACTATGGCTACACCTTC,CASSQDGTSNYGYTF
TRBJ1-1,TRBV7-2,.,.,TGTGCCAGCAGCTTAGCGCCAGGGAAGGACACTGAAGCTTTCTTT,CASSLAPGKDTEAFF
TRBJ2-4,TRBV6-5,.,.,TGTGCCAGCAGGACGAGAAAGGAGTCGAACATTCAGTACTTC,CASRTRKESNIQYF
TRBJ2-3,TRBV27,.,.,TGTGCCAGCAGTTTTTTCGGACTTCCCTCAGATACGCAGTATTTT,CASSFFGLPSDTQYF
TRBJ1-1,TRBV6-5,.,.,TGTGCCAGCTCCTCCACAGGTCGGGGGACTGAAGCTTTCTTT,CASSSTGRGTEAFF
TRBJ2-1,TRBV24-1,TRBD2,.,TGTGCCACCAGCGGTACTAGCGGGGTATTGAATGAGCAGTTCTTC,CATSGTSGVLNEQFF
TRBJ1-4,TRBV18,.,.,TGTGCCAGCTCACCCCTTCGAAGCGGGGGGGACGAAAAACTGTTTTTT,CASSPLRSGGDEKLFF
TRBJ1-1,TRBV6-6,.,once,TGTGCCAGCAGTCTGGGACTCCCCGAAGAGGCTTTCTTT,CASSLGLPEEAFF
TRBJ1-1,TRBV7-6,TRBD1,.,TGTGCCAGCAGCCCTCGACAGGGAGGGAACACTGAAGCTTTCTTT,CASSPRQGGNTEAFF
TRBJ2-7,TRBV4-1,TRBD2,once,TGCGCCAGCAGCCCCAGCGCCTCCGGGACTAGCGGGAACTACGAGCAGTACTTC,CASSPSASGTSGNYEQYF
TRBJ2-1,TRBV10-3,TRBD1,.,TGTGCCATCAGGCCTTGGACAGGCTCCTACAATGAGCAGTTCTTC,CAIRPWTGSYNEQFF
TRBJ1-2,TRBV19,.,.,TGTGCCAGTAGTATCAATGGAGCATACTATGGCTACACCTTC,CASSINGAYYGYTF
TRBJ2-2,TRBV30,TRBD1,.,TGTGCCTGGAGATTGACAGGGTCGAACACCGGGGAGCTGTTTTTT,CAWRLTGSNTGELFF
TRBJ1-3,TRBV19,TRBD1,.,TGTGCCAGTAGTCCAAGGACAGGGACTGGAAACACCATATATTTT,CASSPRTGTGNTIYF
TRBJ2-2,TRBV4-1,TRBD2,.,TGCGCCAGCAGCCAAGAGGGACTAGCGGGGAGCGCGAACACCGGGGAGCTGTTTTTT,CASSQEGLAGSANTGELFF
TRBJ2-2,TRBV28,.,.,TGTGCCAGCAGTTTATACGTGGGGGCGGGCGGGGAGCTGTTTTTT,CASSLYVGAGGELFF
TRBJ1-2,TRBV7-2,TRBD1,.,TGTGCCAGCAGCTTAGCACAGGGGGCGGGCTACACCTTC,CASSLAQGAGYTF
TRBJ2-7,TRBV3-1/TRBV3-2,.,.,TGTGCCAGCAGCCCGCGCAGCGGCCCCCTTTACGAGCAGTACTTC,CASSPRSGPLYEQYF
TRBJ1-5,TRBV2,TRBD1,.,TGTGCCAGCAGGGGGACAGGTCAGAATCAGCCCCAGCATTTT,CASRGTGQNQPQHF
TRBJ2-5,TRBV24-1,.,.,TGTGCCACCAGTGATGGACAGCAAGAGACCCAGTACTTC,CATSDGQQETQYF
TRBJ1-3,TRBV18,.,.,TGTGCCAGCTCACCGGCCTCGGAGGGAAACACCATATATTTT,CASSPASEGNTIYF
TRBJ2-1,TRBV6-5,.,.,TGTGCCAGCAATCCTGGACTCTACAATGAGCAGTTCTTC,CASNPGLYNEQFF
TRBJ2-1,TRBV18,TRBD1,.,TGTGCCAGCTCACCACCACCGCCCCATCGACAGGGGGCCTACAATGAGCAGTTCTTC,CASSPPPPHRQGAYNEQFF
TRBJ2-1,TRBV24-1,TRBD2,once,TGTGCCACCAGTGACCCTAGCGGGGCGAGCTCCTACAATGAGCAGTTCTTC,CATSDPSGASSYNEQFF
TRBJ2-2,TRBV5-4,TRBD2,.,TGTGCCAGCAGCACGGGACTAGCGGGAGCCCCGGGCACCGGGGAGCTGTTTTTT,CASSTGLAGAPGTGELFF
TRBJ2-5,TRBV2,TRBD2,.,TGTGCCAGCAGTACGGGACTAGCGGGGGGCTTGGGGGAGACCCAGTACTTC,CASSTGLAGGLGETQYF
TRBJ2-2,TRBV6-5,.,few,TGTGCCAGCACTTCGACTGCGGGGGCCACCGGGGAGCTGTTTTTT,CASTSTAGATGELFF
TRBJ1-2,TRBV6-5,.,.,TGTGCCAGCAGAACAGGGAGCTACACCTTC,CASRTGSYTF